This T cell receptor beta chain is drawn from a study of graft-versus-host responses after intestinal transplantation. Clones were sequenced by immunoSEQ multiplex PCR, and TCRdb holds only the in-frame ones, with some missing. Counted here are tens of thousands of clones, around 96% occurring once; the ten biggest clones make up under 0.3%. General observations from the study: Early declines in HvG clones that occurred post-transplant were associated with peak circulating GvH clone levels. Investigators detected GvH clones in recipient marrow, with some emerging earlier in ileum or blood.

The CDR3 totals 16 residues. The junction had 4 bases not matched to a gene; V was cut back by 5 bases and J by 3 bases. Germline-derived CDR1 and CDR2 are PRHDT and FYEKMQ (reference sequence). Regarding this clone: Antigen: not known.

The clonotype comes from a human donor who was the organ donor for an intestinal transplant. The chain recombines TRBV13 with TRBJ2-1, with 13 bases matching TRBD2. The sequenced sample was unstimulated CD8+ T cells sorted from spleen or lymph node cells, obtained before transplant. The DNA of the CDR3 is TGTGCCAGCAGCGACACTAGCGGGGGGGACTACAATGAGCAGTTCTTC. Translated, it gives CASSDTSGGDYNEQFF. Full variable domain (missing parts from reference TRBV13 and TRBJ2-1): AAGVIQSPRHLIKEKRETATLKCYPIPRHDTVYWYQQGPGQDPQFLISFYEKMQSDKGSIPDRFSAQQFSDYHSELNMSSLELGDSALYFCASSDTSGGDYNEQFFGPGTRLTVL.